One and the same sample provided the 32 T cell receptor beta chains below, sequenced in a study of T cell clonality in common variable immunodeficiency. TCRdb's table, derived via immunoSEQ multiplex PCR, lists solely in-frame clones and lacks some. Sampling found 55,000 to 65,000 clones, none seen once. The sample consisted of peripheral blood mononuclear cells. Source of these receptors: a person between 18 and 75 years old in good health.

This clone was found many times. The read comes to an end 3 residues before the CDR3 does, leaving the germline J gene to fill in the end. The chain recombines TRBV4-1 with TRBJ1-6; D possibly corresponds to TRBD1 (5 bases). V was clipped by 0 bases and J by 7 bases, with 19 bases between them. The CDR3 has 18 residues. CDR1 and CDR2 (germline): MGHRA, YSYEKL. The CDR3: CASSQDRGARVKNSPLHF. The CDR3 bases that were read are TGCGCCAGCAGCCAAGATAGAGGGGCCAGGGTGAAGAATTCACCC.

This clone appeared many times. The missing CDR3 end, 3 residues past where the read stops, is filled in from the germline J gene. The chain joins TRBV2 to TRBJ2-2; possibly TRBD2 for D (6 bases). CDR3 length equals 18 residues. Germline V gives CDR1 SNHLY, CDR2 FYNNEI. Trimming cost V 6 bases and J 0 bases, with 20 bases left between them. CDR3 residues: CASRGLLTYSANTGELFF. The sequenced CDR3 bases are TGTGCCAGCAGGGGACTTTTAACGTACTCCGCGAACACCGGGGAG.

Note on this clone: The observed sequence ends 3 residues before the CDR3 terminus, with the missing tail filled in from the germline J gene. The chain uses TRBV20-1 and TRBJ1-6; 8 nucleotides agree with TRBD1. There are 15 residues in the CDR3. V was clipped by 2 bases and J by 7 bases; unmatched bases: 7. CDR1 DFQATT and CDR2 SNEGSKA come from the germline V gene (reference sequence). The CDR3 loop is CSARIPTGANSPLHF. Incomplete CDR3 DNA: TGCAGTGCTAGAATCCCGACAGGGGCGAATTCACCC.

This clone has a count of ten or more. The sequenced CDR3 bases are TGTGCCAGCAGTTTACACTTTAGCACAGATACG. It specifies CASSLHFSTDT. The CDR3 in its entirety is CASSLHFSTDTQYF. The genes are TRBV12-3 or TRBV12-4 and TRBJ2-3, with D unresolved. Read sequence stops 3 residues before the CDR3 end, and the germline J gene provides the missing end. The V end was cut by 2 bases, the J end by 0 bases, with 6 bases between. The CDR3 is 14 residues long.

This clone was detected ten times or more. The missing CDR3 end, 3 residues past where the read stops, is filled in from the germline J gene. The chain employs TRBV6-1 and TRBJ2-5, with 9 bases identical to TRBD2. J was trimmed by 4 bases and V by 4 bases; bases with no gene match: 7. Germline values: CDR1 MNHNS, CDR2 SASEGT. This CDR3 is 15 amino acids long. The CDR3 loop is CASSAPSGIPETQYF. Partial CDR3 DNA: TGTGCCAGCAGTGCTCCTAGCGGGATTCCAGAGACC.

In this sample, this clone turned up many times. The CDR3 is cut off 3 residues early in the read; its end comes from the germline J gene. The J gene is TRBJ1-5, the V gene TRBV20-1; 7 positions agree with TRBD1. J was trimmed by 2 bases and V by 2 bases; bases with no gene match: 12. The CDR3 covers 17 residues. Germline-derived CDR1 and CDR2 are DFQATT and SNEGSKA (reference sequence). The part of the CDR3 DNA that was read is TGCAGTGCTAGACGGCAGGGGGGAAGAATAGGCAATCAGCCC. Its translation: CSARRQGGRIGNQP. In full, the CDR3 reads CSARRQGGRIGNQPQHF.

This clone was recorded many times. The sequenced fragment ends 3 residues before the CDR3 boundary, so the rest is inferred from the germline J gene. The rearrangement links TRBV14 to TRBJ2-5, with 13 bases identical to TRBD2. Per the germline V gene, CDR1 is SGHDN and CDR2 is FVKESK. V shed 4 bases, J shed 4 bases, and the junction held 6 bases outside the gene matches. The CDR3 extends over 16 amino acids. The sequenced CDR3 bases are TGTGCCAGCAGCCTCGGACTAGCGGGAGTGGGAGAGACC. Amino acid sequence: CASSLGLAGVGET. The whole CDR3 sequence reads CASSLGLAGVGETQYF.

This clone was detected many times. The read comes to an end 3 residues before the CDR3 does, leaving the germline J gene to fill in the end. The V call is TRBV7-2, the J call TRBJ1-2; D perhaps matches TRBD1 (6 bases). Per the germline V gene, CDR1 is SGHTA and CDR2 is FQGNSA. Trimming shortened V by 1 base and J by 5 bases, and 11 bases separated the two germline ends. The CDR3 covers 14 residues. CDR3 DNA (partial): TGTGCCAGCAGCTTAGTAGCAGGGGATTATGGC. Protein sequence: CASSLVAGDYG. The entire CDR3 is CASSLVAGDYGYTF. The whole variable domain, filled in from reference TRBV7-2 and TRBJ1-2, reads GAGVSQSPSNKVTEKGKDVELRCDPISGHTALYWYRQSLGQGLEFLIYFQGNSAPDKSGLPSDRFSAERTGGSVSTLTIQRTQQEDSAVYLCASSLVAGDYGYTFGSGTRLTVV.

On this clone itself: At one of its ends the junction is not consistent with the germline gene, which may arise from a read error. The read falls 3 residues short of the CDR3 end, and the missing part is taken from the germline J gene. The chain recombines TRBV7-7 with TRBJ2-5; 8 positions match TRBD2. The CDR3 is 14 amino acids. CDR1 is SSHAT and CDR2 is FNYEAQ in the germline V gene (reference sequence). CDR3 in amino acids: CASSGGSGGETQYF. Partial CDR3 DNA: TGTGCTAGCAGCGGGGGCAGTGGAGGAGAGACC. The full variable domain, in which reference TRBV7-7 and TRBJ2-5 provide the parts outside the CDR3, is GAGVSQSPRYKVTKRGQDVTLRCDPISSHATLYWYQQALGQGPEFLTYFNYEAQPDKSGLPSDRFSAERPEGSISTLTIQRTEQRDSAMYRCASSGGSGGETQYFGPGTRLLVL.

This clone was counted ten times or more. The CDR3 extends 3 residues past the end of the read, so its final part is completed from the germline J gene. The chain employs TRBV29-1 and TRBJ2-7; TRBD2 might be the D (6 bases). Trimming pared 5 bases from V and 3 bases from J, leaving 20 bases between. This CDR3 comprises 15 residues. Germline assignment: CDR1 SQVTM and CDR2 ANQGSEA. CDR3 in amino acids: CSVPGVGREGYEQYF. The CDR3 bases that were read are TGCAGCGTTCCGGGGGTGGGACGTGAGGGCTACGAG.

In the case of this clone: The sequenced fragment ends 3 residues before the CDR3 boundary, so the rest is inferred from the germline J gene. The rearrangement uses TRBV19 and TRBJ2-1; D may be TRBD1 (6 bases). This CDR3 has 13 amino acids. The V gene lost 9 bases and the J gene lost 2 bases, with 11 bases spanning the gap. Germline values: CDR1 LNHDA, CDR2 SQIVND (reference sequence). CDR3 bases read: TGTGCCAGCATGAAGGGGGCCTACAATGAG. Encoded protein: CASMKGAYNE. The CDR3 reads in full as CASMKGAYNEQFF.

This clone appeared a few times. The sequenced part of the CDR3 DNA is TGTGCCAGCAGCTCGACTAGCGGGAACACCGGGGAG. Translated: CASSSTSGNTGE. The full CDR3 sequence reads CASSSTSGNTGELFF. The chain recombines TRBV11-3 with TRBJ2-2; TRBD2 matches at 9 bases. The read stops 3 residues short of the end of the CDR3; the missing end is completed from the germline J gene. Germline CDR1 is SGHNT and CDR2 is YENEEA. The CDR3 runs 15 residues. After removal of 4 bases from V and 1 base from J, the junction contained 1 base not matched to a gene.

This clone was observed at least ten times. From the germline J gene comes the end of the CDR3, since the read stops 3 residues before it. The V call is TRBV12-3 or TRBV12-4, the J call TRBJ2-1; 9 bases are a match to TRBD1. The CDR3 covers 13 residues. The ends lost 8 bases at V and 4 bases at J; junction bases unmatched: 3. The covered CDR3 bases are TGTGCCAGCCGGGACAGGGAGTACAATGAG. Translated: CASRDREYNE. The complete CDR3 sequence is CASRDREYNEQFF.

This clone came up many times. Read sequence stops 3 residues before the CDR3 end, and the germline J gene provides the missing end. This chain connects TRBV18 to TRBJ1-2, with 7 positions matching TRBD1. The germline V gene encodes CDR1 KGHSH and CDR2 LQKENI. V lost 0 bases, J lost 6 bases, and 1 base stayed unmatched. CDR3 size: 13 residues. Incomplete CDR3 DNA: TGTGCCAGCTCACCACCGCAGGGGGATGGC. Amino acid sequence: CASSPPQGDG. The CDR3 as a whole reads CASSPPQGDGYTF.

This clone was detected ten times or more. The read halts 3 residues ahead of the CDR3 end, with the missing end drawn from the germline J gene. The chain links TRBV28 to TRBJ2-2; tentatively, D is TRBD2 (6 bases). Germline V gene sequence: CDR1 MDHEN, CDR2 SYDVKM. CDR3 length: 13 residues. V lost 3 bases and J lost 7, with 9 bases in between. The CDR3 here is CASSLGGDGELFF. CDR3 DNA (partial): TGTGCCAGCAGTTTGGGGGGAGACGGGGAG.

This clone was observed many times. The read ends 3 residues before the CDR3 terminus; that terminus is restored from the germline J gene. The V call is TRBV4-1, the J call TRBJ2-7; D is perhaps TRBD1 (6 bases). The ends were cut back, 3 bases at V and 1 base at J, with 19 bases in the middle. The CDR3 is 17 amino acids. Germline V gene lookup returns CDR1 MGHRA and CDR2 YSYEKL. The CDR3 is CASSQKTPSQGSYEQYF. The covered CDR3 bases are TGCGCCAGCAGCCAGAAAACCCCCAGCCAGGGGTCCTACGAG.

The table lists this clone with many counts. The read halts 3 residues ahead of the CDR3 end, with the missing end drawn from the germline J gene. The chain has TRBV5-1 and TRBJ2-2; 7 nucleotides match TRBD1. V gave up 4 bases and J gave up 0 bases; unmatched junction bases: 6. The germline gives CDR1 SGHRS, CDR2 YFSETQ. The CDR3 has 16 residues. This chain's CDR3 is CASSPTGTANTGELFF. CDR3 DNA, as far as it was read: TGCGCCAGCAGCCCAACCGGGACAGCGAACACCGGGGAG. Full variable domain (rest looked up from reference TRBV5-1 and TRBJ2-2): KAGVTQTPRYLIKTRGQQVTLSCSPISGHRSVSWYQQTPGQGLQFLFEYFSETQRNKGNFPGRFSGRQFSNSRSEMNVSTLELGDSALYLCASSPTGTANTGELFFGEGSRLTVL.

This clone has a count of ten or more. Here the CDR3 reads CASSESIGQTQETQYF. The covered CDR3 bases are TGTGCCAGCAGTGAAAGCATCGGACAGACACAAGAGACC. V and J are TRBV6-1 and TRBJ2-5; a weak D match, TRBD1 (6 bases). The CDR3 end lies 3 residues beyond the end of the read and is filled in from the germline J gene. Germline loops: CDR1 MNHNS, CDR2 SASEGT. With 2 bases removed from V and 2 bases from J, the gap between germline ends came to 15 bases. The CDR3 loop spans 16 amino acids.

This clone was seen ten or more times. The read terminates 3 residues before the CDR3 end, so the remaining end is supplied by the germline J gene. The J gene is TRBJ2-6, the V gene TRBV23-1, with D maybe TRBD1 (6 bases). TRBV23-1 is annotated as an ORF whose role is uncertain. Trimming left V 0 bases short and J 0 bases short, with 15 bases between. The CDR3 sequence is 19 residues long. The DNA read from the CDR3 is TGCGCCAGCAGTCAATCGAGACCACAGGGAAACTCTGGGGCCAACGTC. Amino acids: CASSQSRPQGNSGANV. The full-length CDR3 reads as CASSQSRPQGNSGANVLTF.

This clone showed up many times. The CDR3 end falls 3 residues outside the read, so it is completed with the germline J gene. The chain couples TRBV19 to TRBJ2-6, with 10 bases aligning to TRBD1. This CDR3 contains 21 residues. Looked up from germline, CDR1 is LNHDA and CDR2 is SQIVND (reference sequence). The junction had 19 bases not matched to a gene; V was cut back by 7 bases and J by 1 base. The DNA read from the CDR3 is TGTGCCAGTACCCCCCTCCCGGGACAGGGGATCAGGAGATCTGGGGCCAACGTC. It codes for CASTPLPGQGIRRSGANV. The full CDR3 protein reads CASTPLPGQGIRRSGANVLTF. The whole variable domain, remainder taken from reference TRBV19 and TRBJ2-6, is DGGITQSPKYLFRKEGQNVTLSCEQNLNHDAMYWYRQDPGQGLRLIYYSQIVNDFQKGDIAEGYSVSREKKESFPLTVTSAQKNPTAFYLCASTPLPGQGIRRSGANVLTFGAGSRLTVL.

This clone turned up a few times. CDR3 bases read: TGCAGCGTTGAAGATCGGGAAGACTACGAC. It yields the protein CSVEDREDYD. The whole CDR3 sequence reads CSVEDREDYDYTF. The J gene is TRBJ1-2, the V gene TRBV29-1; unclear D gene. Read coverage stops 3 residues before the CDR3 terminus; the germline J gene supplies the remainder. This CDR3 contains 13 residues. Germline CDR1 and CDR2: SQVTM and ANQGSEA.

This clone showed up many times. Read sequence stops 3 residues before the CDR3 end, and the germline J gene provides the missing end. The chain joins TRBV4-1 to TRBJ2-3, with TRBD2 matching over 8 bases. The V gene end was trimmed by 5 bases and the J gene end by 2 bases; junction bases not matched to a gene: 3. The CDR3 consists of 14 residues. CDR1 and CDR2 from the germline V gene are MGHRA and YSYEKL. The CDR3 sequence: CASSGREDTDTQYF. The covered CDR3 bases are TGCGCCAGCAGCGGGCGGGAGGACACAGATACG.

Note on this clone: The read terminates 3 residues ahead of where the CDR3 ends, so the germline J gene completes it. The chain combines TRBV19 with TRBJ1-1, with a tentative D call TRBD1 (5 bases). Trimming cost V 5 bases and J 6 bases, with 19 bases left between them. This CDR3 is built from 15 residues. The V gene's germline CDR1 is LNHDA and CDR2 SQIVND (reference sequence). This chain's CDR3 is CASSPSTAESPEAFF. CDR3 bases read: TGTGCCAGTAGTCCCTCGACAGCCGAGAGCCCTGAA.

The table lists this clone with many counts. The covered CDR3 bases are TGTGCCAGCAGCTTAAGGACAGGGGCGTTCACAGTC. Encoded protein: CASSLRTGAFTV. The CDR3, in full, reads CASSLRTGAFTVLTF. V is TRBV7-8 and J is TRBJ2-6; 9 positions agree with TRBD1. The read ends 3 residues early relative to the CDR3; the germline J gene fills the gap. Germline values: CDR1 SGHVS, CDR2 FQNEAQ. The CDR3 consists of 15 residues.

This clone was recorded at least ten times. The read is 3 residues too short to cover the CDR3 end, so that end is filled in from the germline J gene. This rearrangement joins TRBV6-2 or TRBV6-3 to TRBJ2-2; the D is unclear. Germline V gene sequence: CDR1 MNHEY, CDR2 SVGEGT. Trimming stripped 6 bases from V and 6 bases from J, with 5 bases between. The CDR3 length is 11 residues. This CDR3 reads CASRTPGELFF. CDR3 bases read: TGTGCCAGCAGGACTCCCGGGGAG.

Worth noting for this clone: Sequencing ends 3 residues short of the CDR3 end; the germline J gene provides the rest. The rearrangement joins TRBV11-3 to TRBJ2-1; D might be TRBD2 (5 bases). The CDR3 runs 15 residues. V was clipped by 2 bases and J by 4 bases, with 12 bases between them. Germline CDR1 is SGHNT and CDR2 is YENEEA. This CDR3 is CASSLPGVGYNEQFF. Incomplete CDR3 DNA: TGTGCCAGCAGCTTACCCGGGGTAGGATACAATGAG.

This clone was picked up many times. Read data end 3 residues before the CDR3 end; the end is taken from the germline J gene. This chain joins TRBV5-1 and TRBJ2-3, with 11 bases fitting TRBD2. Germline trimming cut 0 bases from V and 4 bases from J; bases unmatched to any gene: 7. The germline V gene encodes CDR1 SGHRS and CDR2 YFSETQ. The CDR3 has 17 residues. The sequenced part of the CDR3 DNA is TGCGCCAGCAGCTTGGCTACCCTAGCGGGAGGAGCAGATACG. Its translation: CASSLATLAGGADT. The whole CDR3 reads CASSLATLAGGADTQYF.

This clone came up many times. The read halts 3 residues ahead of the CDR3 end, with the missing end drawn from the germline J gene. The chain combines TRBV20-1 with TRBJ2-5; D not certain. This CDR3 comprises 15 residues. Germline lookup yields CDR1 DFQATT and CDR2 SNEGSKA (reference sequence). Trimming stripped 0 bases from V and 0 bases from J, with 11 bases between. CDR3 amino acids: CSARDTKKYQETQYF. Incomplete CDR3 DNA: TGCAGTGCTAGAGATACAAAGAAGTACCAAGAGACC.

At least ten counts were recorded for this clone. The read terminates 3 residues ahead of where the CDR3 ends, so the germline J gene completes it. The genes are TRBV20-1 and TRBJ2-3, with 9 bases that match TRBD2. The CDR3 totals 15 residues. V dropped 3 bases and J dropped 3; count of bases not matched to a gene: 7. Germline V gives CDR1 DFQATT, CDR2 SNEGSKA (reference sequence). The CDR3 loop is CSARVSGRDTDTQYF. The CDR3 bases that were read are TGCAGTGCTAGGGTTAGCGGGAGAGATACAGATACG.

This clone was counted at least ten times. The CDR3 DNA, read in part, is TGTGCCTGGAGTGTAGCGGGAGCCGGGGAG. Translated, it gives CAWSVAGAGE. The full-length CDR3 reads as CAWSVAGAGELFF. This sequence joins TRBV30 and TRBJ2-2; 8 positions match TRBD2. The observed sequence ends 3 residues before the CDR3 terminus, with the missing tail filled in from the germline J gene. Trimming took 0 bases from V and 6 from J; bases not matched to a gene: 0. The CDR3 has 13 amino acids. Per the germline V gene, CDR1 is GTSNPN and CDR2 is SVGIG (reference sequence).

This clone was seen repeatedly, ten times or more. The CDR3 is cut off 3 residues early in the read; its end comes from the germline J gene. This sequence joins TRBV30 and TRBJ2-5; unclear D gene. The germline V and J ends were trimmed by 0 bases and 2 bases, with 7 bases remaining between them. The length of the CDR3 is 13 residues. Germline V gene data show CDR1 as GTSNPN and CDR2 as SVGIG (reference sequence). CDR3 loop: CAWSVGQQETQYF. CDR3 DNA, as far as it was read: TGTGCCTGGAGTGTAGGGCAGCAAGAGACC.

This clone was detected ten times or more. The CDR3 extends 3 residues past the end of the read, so its final part is completed from the germline J gene. The chain is built from TRBV20-1 and TRBJ2-1, with 13 bases identical to TRBD2. The V gene's germline CDR1 is DFQATT and CDR2 SNEGSKA (reference sequence). With 6 bases clipped from V and 8 bases from J, the junction kept 7 bases outside the gene matches. The CDR3 has 14 residues. The CDR3 region is CSATTSGRAYEQFF. The part of the CDR3 DNA that was read is TGCAGTGCGACAACTAGCGGGAGGGCTTATGAG.